The present T cell receptor (beta chain) was sequenced within a study of T cell repertoires in cytomegalovirus infection (dated by TCRdb to between 2018 and 2021). Background on the whole study: Alongside well-studied HLA-B-restricted epitopes, the peptide stimulations were aimed at recently identified HLA-C-restricted CMV epitopes, whose presentation resists viral immunomodulation. Because public TCR beta signatures pointed to carriage of CMV infection together with the matching HLA type, the HLA type of each donor mattered for the analysis.

The cysteine opens and the phenylalanine closes a CDR3 of 10 amino acids. Left in the record is the CDR3 DNA by itself, 30 bases read in frame from the first base. From the germline V gene, CDR1 is SNHLY and CDR2 is FYNNEI. V is pared back by 10 bases and J by 7 bases, with 9 bases lying between the germline termini. The sequencer was an Illumina HiSeq 1500. Through fastp at Q25 and MiXCR, TCRdb rebuilt clones from the public reads, retaining in-frame beta chains. Records with the same CDR3 protein are collapsed into one entry carrying the most frequent genes and DNA. Recorded for this sample are hundreds of thousands of distinct CDR3 sequences; approximately 30% of them occurred a single time. Under 15% of the sample goes to the ten largest clones. In this sample, this clonotype turned up a few times. The specificity of this receptor is unknown. No base qualities exist here, and no much larger clone lies one base off it.

Points the paper makes about the study in general: Carriers of CMV infection plus the relevant HLA type were discriminated by the cumulative frequency of public TCR beta family members in the study cohort and in an independent roughly 400-donor cohort. The ex vivo response was dominated by HLA-C-restricted CMV-specific TCR beta clonotypes, which also provided the single most frequent clonotype in two of eight donors.

In light of the paper, this sample's treatment or condition label describes: in vitro stimulation with specific CMV peptide epitopes to enrich CMV-specific T cells. The chain was built from TRBV2 and TRBJ2-3; no D gene is confidently identified. The TCR was taken from a human donor in good health (CMV status not recorded). Some clones in this sample may be carry-over from other donors' samples. Material: cultured CD8+ T cells from PBMCs, obtained from culture after CMV antigen stimulation. Here is the DNA: TGTGCCACCACCCCCAATACGCAGTATTTT. Its product reads: CATTPNTQYF.